This T cell receptor (beta chain) was identified in a study of cytomegalovirus exposure and HLA in healthy donors. This CDR3 has 15 residues. Trimming took 4 bases from V and 3 from J, leaving 15 bases between them. Germline V lookup: CDR1 MNHEY, CDR2 SMNVEV (reference sequence). PCR involved 60 Vbeta and 13 Jbeta primers. Assay used: immunoSEQ multiplex PCR; TCRdb lists only in-frame clones, some missing. The sample contains around 220,000 clones, around 83% of which appear only once. The chain links TRBV27 to TRBJ1-1; no firm D call. This TCR came from a girl aged 5-17 years in good health and CMV-seronegative. Sequenced: PBMCs. CDR3 protein: CASSSPPGRDTEAFF. CDR3 bases: TGTGCCAGCAGTTCACCGCCCGGGCGGGACACTGAAGCTTTCTTT.